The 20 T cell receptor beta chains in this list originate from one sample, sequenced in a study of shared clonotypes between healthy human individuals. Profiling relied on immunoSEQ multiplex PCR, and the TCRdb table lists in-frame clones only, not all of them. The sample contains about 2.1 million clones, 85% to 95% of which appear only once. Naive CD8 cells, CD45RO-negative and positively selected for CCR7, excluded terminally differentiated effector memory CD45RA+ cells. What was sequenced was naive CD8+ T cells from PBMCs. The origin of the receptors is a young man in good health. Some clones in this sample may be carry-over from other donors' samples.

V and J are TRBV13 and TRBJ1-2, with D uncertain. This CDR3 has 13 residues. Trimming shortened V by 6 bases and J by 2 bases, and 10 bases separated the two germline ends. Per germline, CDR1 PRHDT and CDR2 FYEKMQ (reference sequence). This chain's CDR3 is CASSGGNNYGYTF. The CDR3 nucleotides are TGTGCCAGCAGTGGCGGAAACAACTATGGCTACACCTTC.

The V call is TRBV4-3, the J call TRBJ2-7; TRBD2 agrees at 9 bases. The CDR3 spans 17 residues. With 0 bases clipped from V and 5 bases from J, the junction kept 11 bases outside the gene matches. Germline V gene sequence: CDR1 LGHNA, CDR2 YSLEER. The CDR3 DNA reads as TGCGCCAGCAGCCAAGATCCGGTAGCGGGAGAGAGTCACGAGCAGTACTTC. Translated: CASSQDPVAGESHEQYF.

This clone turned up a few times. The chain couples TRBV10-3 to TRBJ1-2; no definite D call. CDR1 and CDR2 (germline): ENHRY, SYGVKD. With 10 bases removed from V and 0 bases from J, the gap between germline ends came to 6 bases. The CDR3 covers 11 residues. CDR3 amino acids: CATRTNYGYTF. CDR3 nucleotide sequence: TGTGCCACCCGGACTAACTATGGCTACACCTTC.

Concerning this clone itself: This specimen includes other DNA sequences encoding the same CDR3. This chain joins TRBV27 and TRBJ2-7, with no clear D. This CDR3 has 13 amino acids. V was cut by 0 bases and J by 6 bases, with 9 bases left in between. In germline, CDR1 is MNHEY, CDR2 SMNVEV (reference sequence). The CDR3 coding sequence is TGTGCCAGCAGTTTATCTGGAGTCTCCGAGCAGTACTTC. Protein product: CASSLSGVSEQYF.

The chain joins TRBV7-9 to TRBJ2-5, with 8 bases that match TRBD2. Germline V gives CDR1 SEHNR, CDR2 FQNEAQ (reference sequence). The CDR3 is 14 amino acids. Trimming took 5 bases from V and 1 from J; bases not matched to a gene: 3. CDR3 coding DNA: TGTGCCAGCAGCCGTACTAGCGGCCAAGAGACCCAGTACTTC. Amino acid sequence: CASSRTSGQETQYF.

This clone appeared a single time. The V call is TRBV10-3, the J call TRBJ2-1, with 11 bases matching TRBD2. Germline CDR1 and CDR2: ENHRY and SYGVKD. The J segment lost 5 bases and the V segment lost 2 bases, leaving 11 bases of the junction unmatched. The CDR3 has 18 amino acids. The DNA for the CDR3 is TGTGCCATCAGTGAGACTAGCGGGAGCGCCCTACTTCACAATGAGCAGTTCTTC. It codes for CAISETSGSALLHNEQFF.

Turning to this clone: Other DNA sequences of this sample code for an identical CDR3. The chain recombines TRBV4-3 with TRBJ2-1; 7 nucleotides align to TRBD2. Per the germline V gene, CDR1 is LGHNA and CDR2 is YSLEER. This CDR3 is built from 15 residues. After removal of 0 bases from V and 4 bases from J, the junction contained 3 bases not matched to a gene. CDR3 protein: CASSQDERGYNEQFF. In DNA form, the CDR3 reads TGCGCCAGCAGCCAAGATGAGCGGGGTTACAATGAGCAGTTCTTC.

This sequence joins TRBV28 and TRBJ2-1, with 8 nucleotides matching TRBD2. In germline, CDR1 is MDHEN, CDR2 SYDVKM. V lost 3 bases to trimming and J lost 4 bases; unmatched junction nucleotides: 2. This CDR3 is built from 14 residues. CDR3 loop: CASSFAGGYNEQFF. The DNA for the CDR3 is TGTGCCAGCAGTTTTGCGGGGGGATACAATGAGCAGTTCTTC.

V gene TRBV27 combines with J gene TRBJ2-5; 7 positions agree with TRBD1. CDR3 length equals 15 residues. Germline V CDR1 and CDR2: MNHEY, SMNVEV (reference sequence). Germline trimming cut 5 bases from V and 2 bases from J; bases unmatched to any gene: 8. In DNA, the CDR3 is TGTGCCAGCAGTCAGTTCGGGACAGTTCAAGAGACCCAGTACTTC. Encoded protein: CASSQFGTVQETQYF.

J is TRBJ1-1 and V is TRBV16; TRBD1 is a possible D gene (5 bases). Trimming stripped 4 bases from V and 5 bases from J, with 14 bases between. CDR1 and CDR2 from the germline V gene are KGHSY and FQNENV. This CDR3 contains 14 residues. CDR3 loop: CASSPGGAWTEAFF. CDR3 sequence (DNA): TGTGCCAGCAGCCCCGGCGGGGCCTGGACTGAAGCTTTCTTT.

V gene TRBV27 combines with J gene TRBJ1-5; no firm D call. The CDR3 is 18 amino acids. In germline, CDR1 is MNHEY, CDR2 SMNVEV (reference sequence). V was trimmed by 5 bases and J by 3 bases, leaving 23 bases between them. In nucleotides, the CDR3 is TGTGCCAGCAGTCCATCATTCGGACGGGAGGGTGTCAATCAGCCCCAGCATTTT. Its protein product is CASSPSFGREGVNQPQHF.

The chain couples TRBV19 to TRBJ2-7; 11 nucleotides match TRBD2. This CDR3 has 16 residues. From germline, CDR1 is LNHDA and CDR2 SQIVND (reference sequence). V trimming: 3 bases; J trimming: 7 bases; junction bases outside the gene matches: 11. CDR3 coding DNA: TGTGCCAGTAGTATTAGGGGACTAGCGGTAGCAGAGGAGCAGTACTTC. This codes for CASSIRGLAVAEEQYF.

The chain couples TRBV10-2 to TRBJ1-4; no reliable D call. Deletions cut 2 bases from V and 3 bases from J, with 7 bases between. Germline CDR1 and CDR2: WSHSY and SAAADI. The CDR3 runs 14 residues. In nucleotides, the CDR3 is TGCGCCAGCAGTGAGAGAGTGGCTAATGAAAAACTGTTTTTT. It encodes CASSERVANEKLFF.

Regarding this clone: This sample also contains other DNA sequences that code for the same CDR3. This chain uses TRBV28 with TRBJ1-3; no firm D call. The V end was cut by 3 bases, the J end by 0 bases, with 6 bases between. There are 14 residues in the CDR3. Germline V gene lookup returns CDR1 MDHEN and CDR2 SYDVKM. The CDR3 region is CASSLGSSGNTIYF. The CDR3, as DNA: TGTGCCAGCAGTTTGGGTAGCTCTGGAAACACCATATATTTT. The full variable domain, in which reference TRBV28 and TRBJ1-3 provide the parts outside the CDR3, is DVKVTQSSRYLVKRTGEKVFLECVQDMDHENMFWYRQDPGLGLRLIYFSYDVKMKEKGDIPEGYSVSREKKERFSLILESASTNQTSMYLCASSLGSSGNTIYFGEGSWLTVV.

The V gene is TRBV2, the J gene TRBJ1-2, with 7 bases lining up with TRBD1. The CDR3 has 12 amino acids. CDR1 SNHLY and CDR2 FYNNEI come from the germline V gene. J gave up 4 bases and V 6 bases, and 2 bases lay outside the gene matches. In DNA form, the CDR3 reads TGTGCCAGCAGGGGGGACAGCTATGGCTACACCTTC. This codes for CASRGDSYGYTF.

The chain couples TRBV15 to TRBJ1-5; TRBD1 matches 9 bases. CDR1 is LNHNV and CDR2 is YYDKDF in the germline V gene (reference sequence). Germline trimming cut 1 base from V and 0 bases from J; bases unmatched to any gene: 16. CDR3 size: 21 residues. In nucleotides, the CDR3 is TGTGCCACCAGCAGAGGAAGGGCTATCGGGACAGGGTTTATTAGCAATCAGCCCCAGCATTTT. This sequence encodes CATSRGRAIGTGFISNQPQHF.

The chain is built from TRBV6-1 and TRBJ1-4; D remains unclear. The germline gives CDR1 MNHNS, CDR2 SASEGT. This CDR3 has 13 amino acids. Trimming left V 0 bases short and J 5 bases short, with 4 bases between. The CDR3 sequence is CASSEAANEKLFF. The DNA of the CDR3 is TGTGCCAGCAGTGAAGCGGCAAATGAAAAACTGTTTTTT.

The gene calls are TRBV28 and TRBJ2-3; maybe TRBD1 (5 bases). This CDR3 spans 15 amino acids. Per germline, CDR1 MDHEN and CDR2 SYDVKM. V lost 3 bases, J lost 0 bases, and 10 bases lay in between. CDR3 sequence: CASSFRVGSTDTQYF. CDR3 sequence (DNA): TGTGCCAGCAGTTTCAGGGTCGGGAGCACAGATACGCAGTATTTT.

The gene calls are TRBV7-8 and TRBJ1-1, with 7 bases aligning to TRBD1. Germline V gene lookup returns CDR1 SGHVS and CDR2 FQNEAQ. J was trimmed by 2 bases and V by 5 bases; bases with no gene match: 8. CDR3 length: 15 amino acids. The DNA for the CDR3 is TGTGCCAGCAGCGGGTCCGGGACAGAAAACACTGAAGCTTTCTTT. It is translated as CASSGSGTENTEAFF. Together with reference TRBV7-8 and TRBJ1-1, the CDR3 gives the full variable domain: GAGVSQSPRYKVAKRGQDVALRCDPISGHVSLFWYQQALGQGPEFLTYFQNEAQLDKSGLPSDRFFAERPEGSVSTLKIQRTQQEDSAVYLCASSGSGTENTEAFFGQGTRLTVV.

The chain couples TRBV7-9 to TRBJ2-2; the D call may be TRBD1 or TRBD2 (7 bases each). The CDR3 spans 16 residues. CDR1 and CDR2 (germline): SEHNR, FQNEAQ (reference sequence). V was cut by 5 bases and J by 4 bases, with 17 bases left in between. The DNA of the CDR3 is TGTGCCAGCAGCCCAGGGGGGGGAATCGGCACCGGGGAGCTGTTTTTT. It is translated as CASSPGGGIGTGELFF.